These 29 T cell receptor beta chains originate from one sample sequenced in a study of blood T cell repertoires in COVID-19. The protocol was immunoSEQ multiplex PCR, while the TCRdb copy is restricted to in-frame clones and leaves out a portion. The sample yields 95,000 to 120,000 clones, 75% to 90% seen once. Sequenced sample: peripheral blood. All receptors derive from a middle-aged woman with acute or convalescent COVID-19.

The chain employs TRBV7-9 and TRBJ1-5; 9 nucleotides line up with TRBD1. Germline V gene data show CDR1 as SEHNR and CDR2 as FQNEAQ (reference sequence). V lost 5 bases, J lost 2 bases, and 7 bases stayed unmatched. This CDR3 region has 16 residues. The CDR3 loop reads CASSGTGPLGNQPQHF. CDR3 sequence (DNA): TGTGCCAGCAGCGGGACAGGGCCCTTGGGCAATCAGCCCCAGCATTTT.

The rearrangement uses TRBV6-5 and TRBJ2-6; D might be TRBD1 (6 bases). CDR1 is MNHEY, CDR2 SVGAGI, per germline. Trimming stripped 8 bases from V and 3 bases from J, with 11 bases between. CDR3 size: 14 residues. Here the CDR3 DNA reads TGTGCCAGCGGGGGCTACTTTGGGGCCAACGTCCTGACTTTC. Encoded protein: CASGGYFGANVLTF.

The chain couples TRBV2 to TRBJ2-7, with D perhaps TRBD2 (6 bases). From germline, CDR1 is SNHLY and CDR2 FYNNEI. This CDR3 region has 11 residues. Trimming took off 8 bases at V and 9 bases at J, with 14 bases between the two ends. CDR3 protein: CASRRDFGQYF. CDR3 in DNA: TGTGCCAGCCGCCGGGACTTCGGGCAGTACTTC.

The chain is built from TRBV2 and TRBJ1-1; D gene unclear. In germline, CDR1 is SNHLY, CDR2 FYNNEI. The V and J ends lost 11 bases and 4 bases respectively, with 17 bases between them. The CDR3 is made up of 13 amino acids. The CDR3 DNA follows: TGTGCCTCTACGGGGATCCTAGGCACTGAAGCTTTCTTT. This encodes CASTGILGTEAFF.

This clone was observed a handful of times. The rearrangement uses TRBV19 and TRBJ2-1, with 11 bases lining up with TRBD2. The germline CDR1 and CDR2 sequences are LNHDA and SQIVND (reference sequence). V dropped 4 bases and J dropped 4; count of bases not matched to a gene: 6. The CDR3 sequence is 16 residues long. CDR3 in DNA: TGTGCCAGTAGTACCCCTAGCGGGGGGCGGTACAATGAGCAGTTCTTC. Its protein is CASSTPSGGRYNEQFF. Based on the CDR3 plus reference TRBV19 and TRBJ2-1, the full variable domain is DGGITQSPKYLFRKEGQNVTLSCEQNLNHDAMYWYRQDPGQGLRLIYYSQIVNDFQKGDIAEGYSVSREKKESFPLTVTSAQKNPTAFYLCASSTPSGGRYNEQFFGPGTRLTVL.

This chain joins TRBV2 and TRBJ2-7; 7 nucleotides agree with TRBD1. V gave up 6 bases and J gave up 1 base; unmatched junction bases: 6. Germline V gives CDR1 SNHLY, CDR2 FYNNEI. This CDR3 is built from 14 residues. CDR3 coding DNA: TGTGCCAGCAGAAGACAGGGCTCATCCTACGAGCAGTACTTC. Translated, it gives CASRRQGSSYEQYF.

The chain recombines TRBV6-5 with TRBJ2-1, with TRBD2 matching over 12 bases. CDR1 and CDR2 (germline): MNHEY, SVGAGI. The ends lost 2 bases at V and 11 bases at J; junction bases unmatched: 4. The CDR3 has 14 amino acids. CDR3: CASSYPLAGGQQFF. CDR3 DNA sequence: TGTGCCAGCAGTTACCCACTAGCGGGGGGCCAGCAGTTCTTC.

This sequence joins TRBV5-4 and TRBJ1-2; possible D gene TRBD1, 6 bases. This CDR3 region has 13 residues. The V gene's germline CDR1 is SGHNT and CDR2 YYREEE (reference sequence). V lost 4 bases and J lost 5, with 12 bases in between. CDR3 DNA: TGTGCCAGCAGCCCGGACAGTACGTATGGCTACACCTTC. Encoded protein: CASSPDSTYGYTF.

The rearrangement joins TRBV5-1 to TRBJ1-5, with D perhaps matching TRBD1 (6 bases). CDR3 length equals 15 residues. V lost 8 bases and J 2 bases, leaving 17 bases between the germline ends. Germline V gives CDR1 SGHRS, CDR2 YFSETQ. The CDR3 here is CASARTTGGNQPQHF. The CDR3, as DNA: TGCGCCAGTGCACGCACGACAGGAGGCAATCAGCCCCAGCATTTT.

CDR3 sequence (DNA): TGTGCCAGCAGTTACAGGGGGCACTATGGCTACACCTTC. This sequence encodes CASSYRGHYGYTF. This chain uses TRBV6-2 or TRBV6-3 with TRBJ1-2, with 7 bases aligning to TRBD1. Germline V gives CDR1 MNHEY, CDR2 SVGEGT. The V gene end was trimmed by 2 bases and the J gene end by 3 bases; junction bases not matched to a gene: 0. This CDR3 is built from 13 residues.

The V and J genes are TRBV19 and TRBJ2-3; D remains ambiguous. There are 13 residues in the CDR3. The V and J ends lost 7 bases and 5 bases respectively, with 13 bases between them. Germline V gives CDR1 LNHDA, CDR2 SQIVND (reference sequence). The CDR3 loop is CASTDRGRDTQYF. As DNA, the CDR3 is TGTGCCAGTACCGATCGTGGGCGAGATACGCAGTATTTT. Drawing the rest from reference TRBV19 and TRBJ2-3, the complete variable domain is DGGITQSPKYLFRKEGQNVTLSCEQNLNHDAMYWYRQDPGQGLRLIYYSQIVNDFQKGDIAEGYSVSREKKESFPLTVTSAQKNPTAFYLCASTDRGRDTQYFGPGTRLTVL.

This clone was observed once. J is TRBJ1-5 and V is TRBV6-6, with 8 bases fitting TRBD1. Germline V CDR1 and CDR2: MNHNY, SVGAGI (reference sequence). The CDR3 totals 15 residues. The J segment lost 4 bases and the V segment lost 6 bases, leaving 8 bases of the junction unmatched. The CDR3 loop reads CASRVVDRANQPQHF. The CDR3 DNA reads TGTGCCAGCAGAGTAGTGGACAGGGCGAATCAGCCCCAGCATTTT.

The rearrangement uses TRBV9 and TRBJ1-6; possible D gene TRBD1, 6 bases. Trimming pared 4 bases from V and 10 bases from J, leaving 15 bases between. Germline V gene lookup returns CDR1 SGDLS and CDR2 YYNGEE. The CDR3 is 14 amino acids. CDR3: CASSKQGSESPLHF. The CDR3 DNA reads TGTGCCAGCAGCAAACAGGGTTCGGAATCACCCCTCCACTTT.

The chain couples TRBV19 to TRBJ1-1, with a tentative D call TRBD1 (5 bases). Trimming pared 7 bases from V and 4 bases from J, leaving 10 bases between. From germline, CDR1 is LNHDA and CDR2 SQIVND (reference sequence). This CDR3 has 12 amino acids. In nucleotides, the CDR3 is TGTGCCAGTACTGGGGGACTCACTGAAGCTTTCTTT. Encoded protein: CASTGGLTEAFF. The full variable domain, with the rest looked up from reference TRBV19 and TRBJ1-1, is DGGITQSPKYLFRKEGQNVTLSCEQNLNHDAMYWYRQDPGQGLRLIYYSQIVNDFQKGDIAEGYSVSREKKESFPLTVTSAQKNPTAFYLCASTGGLTEAFFGQGTRLTVV.

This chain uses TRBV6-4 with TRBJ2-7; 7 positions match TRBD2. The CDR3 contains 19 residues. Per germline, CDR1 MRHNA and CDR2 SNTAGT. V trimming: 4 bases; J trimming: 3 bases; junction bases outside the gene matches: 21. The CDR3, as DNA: TGTGCCAGCAGTGCCTCCGTTATAAGAGGGGTCGGGGACTACTACGAGCAGTACTTC. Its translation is CASSASVIRGVGDYYEQYF.

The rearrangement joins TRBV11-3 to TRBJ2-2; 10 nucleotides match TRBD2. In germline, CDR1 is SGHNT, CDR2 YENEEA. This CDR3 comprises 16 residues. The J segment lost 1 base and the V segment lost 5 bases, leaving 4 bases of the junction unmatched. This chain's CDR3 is CASSMRLAGNTGELFF. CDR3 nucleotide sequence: TGTGCCAGCAGCATGAGACTAGCGGGGAACACCGGGGAGCTGTTTTTT.

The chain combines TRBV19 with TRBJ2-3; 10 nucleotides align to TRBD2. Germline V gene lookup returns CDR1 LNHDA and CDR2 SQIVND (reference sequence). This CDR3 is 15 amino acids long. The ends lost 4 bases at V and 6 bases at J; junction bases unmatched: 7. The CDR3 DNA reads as TGTGCCAGTAGTAACCGACTAGCGGGCCGGGATACGCAGTATTTT. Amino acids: CASSNRLAGRDTQYF. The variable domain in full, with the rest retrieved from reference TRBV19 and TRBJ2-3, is DGGITQSPKYLFRKEGQNVTLSCEQNLNHDAMYWYRQDPGQGLRLIYYSQIVNDFQKGDIAEGYSVSREKKESFPLTVTSAQKNPTAFYLCASSNRLAGRDTQYFGPGTRLTVL.

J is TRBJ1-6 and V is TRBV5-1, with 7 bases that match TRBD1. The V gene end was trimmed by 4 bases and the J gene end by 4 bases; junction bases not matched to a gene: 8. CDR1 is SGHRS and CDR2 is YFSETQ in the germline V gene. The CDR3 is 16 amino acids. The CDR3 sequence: CASSRDREVYNSPLHF. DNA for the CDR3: TGCGCCAGCAGCCGCGACAGGGAGGTGTATAATTCACCCCTCCACTTT.

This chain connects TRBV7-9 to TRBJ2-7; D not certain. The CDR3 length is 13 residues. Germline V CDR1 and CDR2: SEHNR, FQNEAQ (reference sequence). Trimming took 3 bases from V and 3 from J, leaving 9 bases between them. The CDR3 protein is CASSFSGLYEQYF. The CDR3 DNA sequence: TGTGCCAGCAGCTTTAGTGGGCTCTACGAGCAGTACTTC.

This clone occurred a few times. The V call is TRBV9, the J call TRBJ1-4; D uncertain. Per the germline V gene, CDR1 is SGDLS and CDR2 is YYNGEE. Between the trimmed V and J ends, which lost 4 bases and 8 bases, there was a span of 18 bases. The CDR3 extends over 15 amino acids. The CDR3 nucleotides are TGTGCCAGCAGCCCCGGGCCCATTGGAGGAGAAAAACTGTTTTTT. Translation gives CASSPGPIGGEKLFF.

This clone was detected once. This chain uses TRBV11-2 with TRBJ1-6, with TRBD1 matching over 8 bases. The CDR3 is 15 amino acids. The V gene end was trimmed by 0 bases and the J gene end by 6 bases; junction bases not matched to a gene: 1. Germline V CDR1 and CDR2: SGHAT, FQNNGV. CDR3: CASSLETGVNSPLHF. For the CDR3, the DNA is TGTGCCAGCAGCTTAGAGACAGGGGTTAATTCACCCCTCCACTTT. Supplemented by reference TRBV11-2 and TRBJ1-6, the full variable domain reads EAGVAQSPRYKIIEKRQSVAFWCNPISGHATLYWYQQILGQGPKLLIQFQNNGVVDDSQLPKDRFSAERLKGVDSTLKIQPAKLEDSAVYLCASSLETGVNSPLHFGNGTRLTVT.

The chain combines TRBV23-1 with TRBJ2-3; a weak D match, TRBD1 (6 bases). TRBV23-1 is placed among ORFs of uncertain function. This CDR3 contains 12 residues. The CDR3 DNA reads TGCGTAGCACCAGGGGCGCCAGATACGCAGTATTTT. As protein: CVAPGAPDTQYF.

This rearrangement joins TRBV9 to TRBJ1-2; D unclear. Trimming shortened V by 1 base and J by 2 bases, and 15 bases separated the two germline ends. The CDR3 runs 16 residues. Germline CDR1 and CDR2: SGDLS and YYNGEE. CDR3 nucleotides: TGTGCCAGCAGCGTAATGGGCCTCGAATTAAACTATGGCTACACCTTC. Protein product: CASSVMGLELNYGYTF.

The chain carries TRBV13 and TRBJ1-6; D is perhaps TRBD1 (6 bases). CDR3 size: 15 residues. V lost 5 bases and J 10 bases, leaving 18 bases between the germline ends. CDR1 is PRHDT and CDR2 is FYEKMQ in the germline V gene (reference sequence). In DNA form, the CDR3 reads TGTGCCAGCAGCCAGGGGCCCGGCGGTGGGTCACCCCTCCACTTT. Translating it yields CASSQGPGGGSPLHF. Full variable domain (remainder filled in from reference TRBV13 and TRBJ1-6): AAGVIQSPRHLIKEKRETATLKCYPIPRHDTVYWYQQGPGQDPQFLISFYEKMQSDKGSIPDRFSAQQFSDYHSELNMSSLELGDSALYFCASSQGPGGGSPLHFGNGTRLTVT.

This CDR3 reads CASSFGQGRNEQFF. CDR3 DNA: TGTGCCAGCAGCTTTGGACAGGGCCGGAATGAGCAGTTCTTC. J is TRBJ2-1 and V is TRBV7-2, with TRBD1 matching 8 bases. Trimming cost V 3 bases and J 7 bases; bases outside gene matches: 5. Germline values: CDR1 SGHTA, CDR2 FQGNSA. This CDR3 is 14 amino acids long.

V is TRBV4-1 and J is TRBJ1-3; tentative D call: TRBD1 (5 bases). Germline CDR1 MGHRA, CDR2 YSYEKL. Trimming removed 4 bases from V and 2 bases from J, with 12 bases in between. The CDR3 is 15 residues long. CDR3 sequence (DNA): TGCGCCAGCAGCCCCCAACCGGGGGCTGGAAACACCATATATTTT. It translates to CASSPQPGAGNTIYF.

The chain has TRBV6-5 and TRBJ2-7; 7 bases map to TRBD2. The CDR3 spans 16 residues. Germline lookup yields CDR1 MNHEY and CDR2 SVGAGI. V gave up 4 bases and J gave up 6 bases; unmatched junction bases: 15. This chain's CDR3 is CASSSQVGGGGTEQYF. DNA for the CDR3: TGTGCCAGCAGTTCCCAGGTGGGGGGGGGAGGAACCGAGCAGTACTTC.

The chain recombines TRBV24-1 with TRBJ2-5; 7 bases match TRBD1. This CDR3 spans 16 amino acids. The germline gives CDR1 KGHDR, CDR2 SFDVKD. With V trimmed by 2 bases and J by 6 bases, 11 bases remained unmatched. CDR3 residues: CATSDSRQGDLKTQYF. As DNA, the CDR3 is TGTGCCACCAGTGATTCCCGACAGGGCGATTTGAAGACCCAGTACTTC.

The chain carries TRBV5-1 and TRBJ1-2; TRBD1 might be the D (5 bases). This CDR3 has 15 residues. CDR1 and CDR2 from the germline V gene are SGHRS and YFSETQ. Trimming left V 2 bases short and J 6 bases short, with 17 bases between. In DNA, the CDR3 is TGCGCCAGCAGCTTATCGAATACCGGGGGGAATGGCTACACCTTC. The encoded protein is CASSLSNTGGNGYTF.